This T cell receptor beta chain emerged from a study of T cells after yellow fever vaccination. Study-wide results and limits: The secondary response peaked faster, at day 5 versus 15, but was weaker.

Researchers made TCR cDNA using 5'RACE template switching, and this step added a universal primer site and UMIs. TCRdb redid the calling of the 5' RACE reads with MiXCR, one entry per CDR3 protein. The repertoire consists of fewer than 400,000 distinct CDR3 sequences, with around 6.4% occurring once and the leading ten covering 15%. Comments on this clonotype: The antigen remains unidentified.

The V and J ends lost 0 bases and 3 bases respectively, with 11 bases between them. The germline gives CDR1 SGDLS, CDR2 YYNGEE. This CDR3 is built from 15 residues. The V and J genes are TRBV9 and TRBJ2-3, with a weak D call TRBD1 (6 bases). This sequence originates from a man between 25 and 39 years old who received the YFV17D yellow fever vaccine. Sequencing used PBMCs, obtained 5 days after the yellow fever booster vaccination. CDR3 sequence: CASSVAMQGTDTQYF. The CDR3 coding sequence is TGTGCCAGCAGCGTAGCTATGCAGGGGACAGATACGCAGTATTTT.